These 2 T cell receptor beta chains came from one sample sequenced in a study of blood T cell repertoires in COVID-19. Assay: immunoSEQ multiplex PCR; the TCRdb copy retains only in-frame clones and omits some. The sample holds 200,000 to 300,000 clones, around 90% seen once. Input material: peripheral blood. These TCRs come from a woman in her thirties or forties with acute or convalescent COVID-19.

The chain links TRBV28 to TRBJ1-1, with 12 bases fitting TRBD1. CDR3 size: 16 residues. V dropped 5 bases and J dropped 4; count of bases not matched to a gene: 8. From germline, CDR1 is MDHEN and CDR2 SYDVKM. The DNA of the CDR3 is TGTGCCAGCAGTCCTTCCGGGACAGGGGGCTCCACTGAAGCTTTCTTT. Amino acid sequence: CASSPSGTGGSTEAFF.

This clone was found once. The chain employs TRBV19 and TRBJ2-1; 11 nucleotides line up with TRBD1. Germline V gene data show CDR1 as LNHDA and CDR2 as SQIVND (reference sequence). The CDR3 runs to 15 residues. With V trimmed by 7 bases and J by 4 bases, 6 bases remained unmatched. CDR3 residues: CASKGDRGKYNEQFF. DNA of the CDR3: TGTGCCAGTAAGGGGGACAGGGGGAAATACAATGAGCAGTTCTTC.